This TCR beta chain originates from a study of tumor-infiltrating lymphocytes in localized non-small cell lung cancer. Study-wide results and caveats: TCRbeta sequencing showed higher T cell infiltration in tumors than uninvolved lung.

Profiling relied on immunoSEQ multiplex PCR, and the TCRdb table lists in-frame clones only, not all of them. In the table there are about 11,000 clones, approximately 86% of which are singletons. About this clone: No antigen is known for it.

This CDR3 has 15 amino acids. CDR1 and CDR2 (germline): SEHNR, FQNEAQ (reference sequence). Trimming stripped 2 bases from V and 2 bases from J, with 12 bases between. The clonotype was recovered from a human donor with non-small cell lung cancer. The chain links TRBV7-9 to TRBJ2-5; D gene ambiguous. Sequencing was carried out using uninvolved lung tissue not adjacent to the tumor. Written as DNA, the CDR3 is TGTGCCAGCAGCTTAAATACTCGACTGCAAGAGACCCAGTACTTC. This encodes CASSLNTRLQETQYF. Full variable domain (outside the CDR3, taken from reference TRBV7-9 and TRBJ2-5): DTGVSQNPRHKITKRGQNVTFRCDPISEHNRLYWYRQTLGQGPEFLTYFQNEAQLEKSRLLSDRFSAERPKGSFSTLEIQRTEQGDSAMYLCASSLNTRLQETQYFGPGTRLLVL.